This TCR beta chain is from a study of blood T cell repertoires in COVID-19 (dated by TCRdb to the early 2020s). Context from the whole study: Samples from collaborators originated in the United States, Italy and Spain and spanned both the acute and convalescent phases of COVID-19. The material from the prospective study consisted of cDNA or gDNA derived from T cells, B-cell-depleted T cells, or PBMCs. Deeply sampled blood TCRbeta repertoires from subjects exposed to, actively infected with, or recovered from COVID-19 were included in the dataset. The repertoires were released in a freely available public database meant as a resource for research on the immune response to SARS-CoV-2. The samples were drawn from the first 160 participants of the ongoing ImmuneRACE study and from 950 to 1,500 subjects provided by 6 global collaborators. A de-identified subject ID, COVID-19 status, age in years and sex were almost always included in the sample metadata. Where available, HLA class I and class II types were taken from metadata supplied by the sample provider and were not determined by assay-based typing. Overall results and qualifications from the work: How much clinical and demographic metadata was included differed by source and by participant, and the metadata was provided uncurated.

TCRbeta CDR3 regions were amplified from genomic DNA using the immunoSEQ Assay, a bias-controlled multiplex PCR. On the authors' methods: Within the assay, amplification of reference gene primers was used to estimate how many nucleated cells each sample contained. Sequence reads were collapsed and filtered to measure the absolute abundance of every unique TCRbeta CDR3 rearrangement. For each sample, productive Simpson clonality was calculated as the square root of Simpson's diversity index across productive rearrangements. The table was pulled from immuneACCESS by TCRdb, which kept in-frame rearrangements only. Such tables lose some clones; where checked, under half of the loss comes from unresolved V genes, and the rest has no known cause. The V and J calls and clone size come from that table; D and trimming were worked out from the DNA. Here the sample has 200,000 to 300,000 clones; 82% occur a single time. The top ten clonotypes cover approximately 13% of the sample.

Collaborating institutions collected whole blood in K2EDTA tubes following their own protocols. For TCRbeta analysis, collaborators shipped samples in one of three forms: frozen whole blood, isolated PBMCs, or DNA extracted from either of those sample types. A note on this clone: Its cognate antigen has yet to be identified. The sample holds no much larger clone one base away, and base qualities are not on file.

This TCR was sampled from a woman aged 55-75 years with active or convalescent COVID-19. Source material: peripheral blood.

The CDR3 sequence is CAIRSQNTGELFF. The DNA sequence is as follows: TGTGCCATCAGGTCCCAGAACACCGGGGAGCTGTTTTTT. In this chain, TRBV10-3 is recombined with TRBJ2-2, with an unclear D gene assignment. Including cysteine and phenylalanine, the CDR3 has 13 amino acids. The sequence is cut down to CDR3 DNA, 39 bases in frame from base 1. Per the germline V gene, ENHRY is the CDR1 and SYGVKD is the CDR2. V and J are truncated by 6 bases and 1 base respectively, leaving an intervening sequence of 6 bases.